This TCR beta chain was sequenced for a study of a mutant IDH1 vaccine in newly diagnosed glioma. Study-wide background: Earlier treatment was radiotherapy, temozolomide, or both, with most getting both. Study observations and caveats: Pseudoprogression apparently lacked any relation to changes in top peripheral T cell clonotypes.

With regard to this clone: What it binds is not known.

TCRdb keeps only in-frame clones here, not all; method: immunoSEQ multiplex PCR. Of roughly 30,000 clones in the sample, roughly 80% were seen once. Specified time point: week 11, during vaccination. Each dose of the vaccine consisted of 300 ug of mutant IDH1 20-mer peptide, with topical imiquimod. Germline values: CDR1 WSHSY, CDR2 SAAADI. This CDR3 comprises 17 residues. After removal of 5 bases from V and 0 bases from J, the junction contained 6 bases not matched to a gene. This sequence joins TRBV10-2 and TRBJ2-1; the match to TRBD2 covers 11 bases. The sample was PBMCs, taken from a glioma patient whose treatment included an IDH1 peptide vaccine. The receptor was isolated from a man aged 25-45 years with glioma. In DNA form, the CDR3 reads TGCGCCAGCAGTCCACTAGCGGGAGCTCACTCCTACAATGAGCAGTTCTTC. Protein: CASSPLAGAHSYNEQFF.